A single sample is the source of the 20 T cell receptor beta chains below, sequenced in a study of blood T cell repertoires in COVID-19. The protocol was immunoSEQ multiplex PCR, while the TCRdb copy is restricted to in-frame clones and leaves out a portion. Counted here are approximately 97,000 clones, approximately 86% occurring once; the ten biggest clones make up roughly 2%. The specimen was peripheral blood. These receptors originate from a man between 50 and 59 years old with COVID-19, enrolled during active disease.

The rearrangement joins TRBV4-2 to TRBJ1-4; D remains ambiguous. The CDR3 spans 15 residues. Germline V CDR1 and CDR2: LGHNA, YNFKEQ. Trimming pared 1 base from V and 4 bases from J, leaving 10 bases between. The CDR3 reads CASSQVGGRNEKLFF. Here the CDR3 DNA reads TGTGCCAGCAGCCAAGTAGGCGGCCGTAATGAAAAACTGTTTTTT.

The CDR3 region has the DNA TGTGCCAGCTCACCAGCCTCCTGGGACAGGCCCTACGAGCAGTACTTC. Amino acid sequence: CASSPASWDRPYEQYF. The chain joins TRBV18 to TRBJ2-7; 8 bases fit TRBD1. Germline CDR1 and CDR2: KGHSH and LQKENI. The CDR3 is made up of 16 amino acids. The V segment lost 2 bases and the J segment 2 bases; nucleotides outside the gene matches: 8.

This clone has at least ten counts. The rearrangement joins TRBV21-1 to TRBJ2-1; the table's D call TRBD2 went unverified against the DNA. TRBV21-1 is noted as a pseudogene. This CDR3 spans 15 amino acids. Here the CDR3 reads CASTLGQGLYNEQFF. CDR3 nucleotides: TGTGCCAGCACCCTGGGGCAGGGACTATACAATGAGCAGTTCTTC.

The chain carries TRBV16 and TRBJ1-1; 7 nucleotides agree with TRBD1. Germline values: CDR1 KGHSY, CDR2 FQNENV. V lost 3 bases, J lost 4 bases, and 2 bases stayed unmatched. The CDR3 spans 13 residues. Written as DNA, the CDR3 is TGTGCCAGCAGCCAGACAGGGACCACTGAAGCTTTCTTT. Its translation is CASSQTGTTEAFF.

The genes are TRBV5-4 and TRBJ1-6; 7 bases are a match to TRBD1. Germline CDR1 SGHNT, CDR2 YYREEE (reference sequence). There are 16 residues in the CDR3. Losses at the gene ends were 4 bases for V and 0 bases for J; bases not matched to a gene: 4. CDR3 in amino acids: CASSAGQSSYNSPLHF. In nucleotides, the CDR3 is TGTGCCAGCAGCGCGGGACAGAGCTCCTATAATTCACCCCTCCACTTT.

The V gene is TRBV6-5, the J gene TRBJ1-5; 7 bases match TRBD1. The length of the CDR3 is 12 residues. The trim removed 6 bases at V and 4 bases at J, leaving 0 bases unmatched. Per germline, CDR1 MNHEY and CDR2 SVGAGI. CDR3 sequence (DNA): TGTGCCAGCAGGACAGGGAATCAGCCCCAGCATTTT. This encodes CASRTGNQPQHF.

This chain joins TRBV5-4 and TRBJ1-1; D unclear. Germline V gives CDR1 SGHNT, CDR2 YYREEE (reference sequence). V was cut by 0 bases and J by 0 bases, with 9 bases left in between. This CDR3 contains 15 residues. The CDR3 spells CASSLGSLVNTEAFF. The CDR3 nucleotides read TGTGCCAGCAGCTTGGGCAGTTTGGTGAACACTGAAGCTTTCTTT.

The chain links TRBV6-5 to TRBJ1-1; the D gene is possibly TRBD1 (6 bases). The CDR3 totals 13 residues. The V and J ends lost 4 bases and 1 base respectively, with 7 bases between them. Germline loops: CDR1 MNHEY, CDR2 SVGAGI. The DNA for the CDR3 is TGTGCCAGCAGTTTGGACAGGAACACTGAAGCTTTCTTT. Protein sequence: CASSLDRNTEAFF.

The V gene is TRBV19, the J gene TRBJ1-4; the D gene is possibly TRBD1 (5 bases). The CDR3 is 14 residues long. CDR1 LNHDA and CDR2 SQIVND come from the germline V gene (reference sequence). Trimming left V 6 bases short and J 0 bases short, with 8 bases between. CDR3 sequence: CASRSTATNEKLFF. The CDR3, as DNA: TGTGCCAGTAGGTCGACAGCAACTAATGAAAAACTGTTTTTT.

The chain has TRBV5-8 and TRBJ1-3; D ambiguous. V gave up 0 bases and J gave up 0 bases, with 13 bases separating them. The CDR3 runs 17 residues. Per germline, CDR1 SGHTS and CDR2 YDEGEE. The CDR3 protein is CASSLEPQSFSGNTIYF. The CDR3 nucleotides read TGTGCCAGCAGCTTGGAACCTCAGTCCTTCTCTGGAAACACCATATATTTT.

V is TRBV12-3 or TRBV12-4 and J is TRBJ1-5, with D hard to call. V lost 8 bases to trimming and J lost 1 base, with 9 bases between them. The CDR3 length is 13 residues. CDR3 residues: CASGEVSNQPQHF. In DNA, the CDR3 is TGTGCCAGCGGGGAGGTCAGCAATCAGCCCCAGCATTTT.

The V and J genes are TRBV29-1 and TRBJ2-7; D perhaps matches TRBD1 (6 bases). CDR1 and CDR2 from the germline V gene are SQVTM and ANQGSEA. Between the trimmed V and J ends, which lost 3 bases and 0 bases, there was a span of 9 bases. The CDR3 is made up of 13 amino acids. CDR3 residues: CSVDQGPSYEQYF. CDR3 nucleotides: TGCAGCGTTGACCAGGGGCCCTCCTACGAGCAGTACTTC.

The chain links TRBV5-1 to TRBJ2-1, with 11 bases lining up with TRBD2. The CDR3 length is 14 residues. Per germline, CDR1 SGHRS and CDR2 YFSETQ. After removal of 5 bases from V and 10 bases from J, the junction contained 8 bases not matched to a gene. The CDR3 DNA follows: TGCGCCAGCAGATATAGCGGGGGGGCTAGGGAGCAGTTCTTC. Encoded protein: CASRYSGGAREQFF.

The V and J genes are TRBV7-9 and TRBJ2-1; TRBD1 might be the D (6 bases). V was trimmed by 6 bases and J by 8 bases, leaving 23 bases between them. The length of the CDR3 is 16 residues. The germline CDR1 and CDR2 sequences are SEHNR and FQNEAQ (reference sequence). In DNA, the CDR3 is TGTGCCAGCAGTGGAACGGTGGGGGCGCTTCGTTATGAGCAGTTCTTC. It encodes CASSGTVGALRYEQFF.

The CDR3 nucleotides read TGTGCCAGCAGGAAGGGACAGAACAATCAGCCCCAGCATTTT. This gives the protein CASRKGQNNQPQHF. The rearrangement joins TRBV6-5 to TRBJ1-5; the match to TRBD1 covers 7 bases. CDR1 MNHEY and CDR2 SVGAGI come from the germline V gene. This CDR3 is built from 14 residues. V lost 6 bases and J lost 3; bases outside the gene matches: 5.

The V and J genes are TRBV11-3 and TRBJ2-7, with D uncertain. The CDR3 has 13 amino acids. With 0 bases removed from V and 4 bases from J, the gap between germline ends came to 7 bases. Germline V gene data show CDR1 as SGHNT and CDR2 as YENEEA. The CDR3 loop is CASSLDSKYEQYF. The CDR3 nucleotides read TGTGCCAGCAGCTTAGATAGTAAGTACGAGCAGTACTTC.

The chain has TRBV6-5 and TRBJ1-6; 12 bases map to TRBD1. After removal of 8 bases from V and 7 bases from J, the junction contained 6 bases not matched to a gene. This CDR3 region has 15 residues. Per germline, CDR1 MNHEY and CDR2 SVGAGI. CDR3 residues: CASARDRGRNSPLHF. In DNA, the CDR3 is TGTGCCAGCGCCCGGGACAGGGGGCGGAATTCACCCCTCCACTTT.

Written as DNA, the CDR3 is TGTGCCAGTGCACAGGAATGGGGCTATGGCTACACCTTC. Amino acids: CASAQEWGYGYTF. The chain has TRBV19 and TRBJ1-2, with TRBD1 as a possible D gene (5 bases). There are 13 residues in the CDR3. The V gene's germline CDR1 is LNHDA and CDR2 SQIVND (reference sequence). V gave up 8 bases and J gave up 4 bases, with 14 bases separating them.

The chain uses TRBV25-1 and TRBJ1-1, with a possible D match to TRBD1 (6 bases). Deletions cut 7 bases from V and 8 bases from J, with 17 bases between. The CDR3 loop spans 13 amino acids. Germline V CDR1 and CDR2: MGHDK, SYGVNS. CDR3 loop: CASKGDGSVEAFF. In DNA form, the CDR3 reads TGTGCCAGCAAGGGGGACGGGTCTGTGGAAGCTTTCTTT. The full variable domain, in which reference TRBV25-1 and TRBJ1-1 provide the parts outside the CDR3, is EADIYQTPRYLVIGTGKKITLECSQTMGHDKMYWYQQDPGMELHLIHYSYGVNSTEKGDLSSESTVSRIRTEHFPLTLESARPSHTSQYLCASKGDGSVEAFFGQGTRLTVV.

The chain combines TRBV5-1 with TRBJ2-1, with D tentatively TRBD1 (5 bases). Germline V lookup: CDR1 SGHRS, CDR2 YFSETQ. The V end was cut by 2 bases, the J end by 12 bases, with 15 bases between. The CDR3 runs 13 residues. The CDR3 DNA reads as TGCGCCAGCAGCTTTGAACAGGCCACTGTGCAGTTCTTC. Translated, it gives CASSFEQATVQFF.